This T cell receptor beta chain was documented in a study of cytomegalovirus exposure and HLA in healthy donors. The CDR3 is 16 residues long. Trimming took 3 bases from V and 0 from J; bases not matched to a gene: 5. Germline CDR1 and CDR2: ENHRY and SYGVKD. The PCR made use of 60 Vbeta and 13 Jbeta primers. Profiling relied on immunoSEQ multiplex PCR, and the TCRdb table lists in-frame clones only, not all of them. In the table there are 95,000 to 150,000 clones, roughly 66% of which are singletons. The receptor was derived from a young man in good health and CMV-seronegative. The V gene is TRBV10-3, the J gene TRBJ2-1; 7 bases map to TRBD1. Sample: PBMCs. CDR3 nucleotides: TGTGCCATCAGTGATCCGGGACAGAGCTCCTACAATGAGCAGTTCTTC. It codes for CAISDPGQSSYNEQFF.